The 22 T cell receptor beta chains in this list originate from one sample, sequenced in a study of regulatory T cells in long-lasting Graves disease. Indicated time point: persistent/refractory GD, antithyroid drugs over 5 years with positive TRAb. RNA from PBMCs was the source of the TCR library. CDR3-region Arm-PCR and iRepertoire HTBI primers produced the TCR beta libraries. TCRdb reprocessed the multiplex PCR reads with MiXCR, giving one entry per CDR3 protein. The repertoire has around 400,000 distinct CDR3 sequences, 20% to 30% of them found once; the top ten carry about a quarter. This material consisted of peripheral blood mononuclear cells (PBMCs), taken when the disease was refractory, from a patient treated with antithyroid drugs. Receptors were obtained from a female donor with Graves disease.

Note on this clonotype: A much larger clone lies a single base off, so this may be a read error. The CDR3 DNA follows: TGTGCCAGCGGGGTCGGGAGCGGACAAGAGACCCAGTACTTC. Residues: CASGVGSGQETQYF. The chain recombines TRBV27 with TRBJ2-5, with a tentative D call TRBD2 (6 bases). The CDR3 covers 14 residues. Trimming pared 8 bases from V and 2 bases from J, leaving 15 bases between. CDR1 is MNHEY and CDR2 is SMNVEV in the germline V gene (reference sequence).

CDR3 bases: TGTGCCAGCAGCCAAGATCCCCGGGCAGCGGGAGGCTACACCTTC. Amino acids: CASSQDPRAAGGYTF. The V and J genes are TRBV4-2 and TRBJ1-2; no firm D call. Looked up from germline, CDR1 is LGHNA and CDR2 is YNFKEQ. The CDR3 totals 15 residues. V dropped 0 bases and J dropped 8 bases, with 16 bases sitting between them.

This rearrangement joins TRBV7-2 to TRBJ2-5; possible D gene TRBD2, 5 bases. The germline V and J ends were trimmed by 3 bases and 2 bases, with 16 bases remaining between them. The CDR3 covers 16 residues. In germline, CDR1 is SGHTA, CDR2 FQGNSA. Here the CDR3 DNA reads TGTGCCAGCAGCTTCTTGGACTTATCGGCTCAAGAGACCCAGTACTTC. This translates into CASSFLDLSAQETQYF.

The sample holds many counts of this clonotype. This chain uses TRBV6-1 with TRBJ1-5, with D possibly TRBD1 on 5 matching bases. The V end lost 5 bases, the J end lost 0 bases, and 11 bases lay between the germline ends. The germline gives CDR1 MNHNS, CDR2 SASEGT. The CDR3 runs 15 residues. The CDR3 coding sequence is TGTGCCAGCAGTAGGGAGGGGTATAGCAATCAGCCCCAGCATTTT. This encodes CASSREGYSNQPQHF.

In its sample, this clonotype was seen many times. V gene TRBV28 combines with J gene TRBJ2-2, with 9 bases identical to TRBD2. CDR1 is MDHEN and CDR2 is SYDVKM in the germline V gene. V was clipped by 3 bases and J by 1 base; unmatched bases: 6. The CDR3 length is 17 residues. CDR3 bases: TGTGCCAGCAGTTTGTCTAGCGGGACTTGGAACACCGGGGAGCTGTTTTTT. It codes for CASSLSSGTWNTGELFF.

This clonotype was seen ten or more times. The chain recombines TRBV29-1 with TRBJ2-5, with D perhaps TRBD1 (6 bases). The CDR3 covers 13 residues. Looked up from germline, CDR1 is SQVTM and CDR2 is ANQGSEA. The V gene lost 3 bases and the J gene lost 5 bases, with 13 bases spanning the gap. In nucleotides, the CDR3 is TGCAGCGTTGAGTTAGGGGGAGAGGAGACCCAGTACTTC. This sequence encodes CSVELGGEETQYF.

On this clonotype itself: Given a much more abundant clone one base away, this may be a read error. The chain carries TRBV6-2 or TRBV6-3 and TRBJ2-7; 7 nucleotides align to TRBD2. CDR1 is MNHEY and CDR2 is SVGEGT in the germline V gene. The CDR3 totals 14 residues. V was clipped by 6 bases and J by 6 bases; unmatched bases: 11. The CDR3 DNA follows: TGTGCCAGCAGCTCCGGGACTATAAAGAGCGAGCAGTACTTC. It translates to CASSSGTIKSEQYF.

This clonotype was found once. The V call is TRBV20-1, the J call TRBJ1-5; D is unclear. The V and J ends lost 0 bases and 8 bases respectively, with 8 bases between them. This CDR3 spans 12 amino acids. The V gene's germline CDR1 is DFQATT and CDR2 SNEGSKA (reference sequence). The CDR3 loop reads CSARDRLEPQHF. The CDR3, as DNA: TGCAGTGCTAGAGACCGGCTTGAGCCCCAGCATTTT.

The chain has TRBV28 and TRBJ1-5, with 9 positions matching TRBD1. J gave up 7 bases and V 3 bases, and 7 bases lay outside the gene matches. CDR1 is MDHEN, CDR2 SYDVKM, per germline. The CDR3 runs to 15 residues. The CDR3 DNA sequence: TGTGCCAGCAGTTTGGGGACAGGGATCCTGCAGCCCCAGCATTTT. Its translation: CASSLGTGILQPQHF.

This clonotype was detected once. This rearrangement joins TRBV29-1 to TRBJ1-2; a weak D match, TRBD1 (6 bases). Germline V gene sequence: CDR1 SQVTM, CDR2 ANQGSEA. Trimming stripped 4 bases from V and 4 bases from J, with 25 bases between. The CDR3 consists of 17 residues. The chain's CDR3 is CSVGALHRPRDTYGYTF. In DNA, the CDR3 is TGCAGCGTTGGCGCCCTTCACCGCCCTCGGGACACCTATGGCTACACCTTC. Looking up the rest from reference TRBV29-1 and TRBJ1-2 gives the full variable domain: SAVISQKPSRDICQRGTSLTIQCQVDSQVTMMFWYRQQPGQSLTLIATANQGSEATYESGFVIDKFPISRPNLTFSTLTVSNMSPEDSSIYLCSVGALHRPRDTYGYTFGSGTRLTVV.

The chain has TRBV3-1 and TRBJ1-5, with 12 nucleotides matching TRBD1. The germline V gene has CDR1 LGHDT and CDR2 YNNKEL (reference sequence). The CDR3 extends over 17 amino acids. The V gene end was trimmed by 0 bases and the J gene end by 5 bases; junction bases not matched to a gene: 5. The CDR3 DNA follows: TGTGCCAGCAGCCAAGACGGGGGACAGGGGGCAGATCAGCCCCAGCATTTT. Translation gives CASSQDGGQGADQPQHF. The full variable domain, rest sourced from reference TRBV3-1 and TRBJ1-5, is DTAVSQTPKYLVTQMGNDKSIKCEQNLGHDTMYWYKQDSKKFLKIMFSYNNKELIINETVPNRFSPKSPDKAHLNLHINSLELGDSAVYFCASSQDGGQGADQPQHFGDGTRLSIL.

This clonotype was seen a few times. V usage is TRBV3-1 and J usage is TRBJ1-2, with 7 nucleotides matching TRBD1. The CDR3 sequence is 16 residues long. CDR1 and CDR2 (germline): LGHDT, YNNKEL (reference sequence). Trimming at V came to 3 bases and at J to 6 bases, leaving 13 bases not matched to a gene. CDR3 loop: CASSQDRGDRDHGYTF. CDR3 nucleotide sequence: TGTGCCAGCAGCCAGGACCGGGGAGACAGGGACCATGGCTACACCTTC.

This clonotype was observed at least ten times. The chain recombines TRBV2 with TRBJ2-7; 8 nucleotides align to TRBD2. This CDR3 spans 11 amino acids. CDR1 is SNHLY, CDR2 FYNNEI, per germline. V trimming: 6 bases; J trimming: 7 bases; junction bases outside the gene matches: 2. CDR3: CASRERGEQYF. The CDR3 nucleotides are TGTGCCAGCAGAGAGCGGGGGGAGCAGTACTTC.

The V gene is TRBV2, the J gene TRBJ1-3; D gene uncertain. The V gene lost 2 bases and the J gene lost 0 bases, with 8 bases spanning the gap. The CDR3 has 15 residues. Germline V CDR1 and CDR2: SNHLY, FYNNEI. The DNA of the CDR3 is TGTGCCAGCAGTGAATATAGAAACTCTGGAAACACCATATATTTT. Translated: CASSEYRNSGNTIYF.

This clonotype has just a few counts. The CDR3 here is CASSTDRVSYEQYF. CDR3 nucleotides: TGTGCCAGCAGTACGGACAGGGTCTCCTACGAGCAGTACTTC. The rearrangement links TRBV2 to TRBJ2-7; 8 nucleotides line up with TRBD1. CDR3 length equals 14 residues. Losses at the gene ends were 5 bases for V and 0 bases for J; bases not matched to a gene: 3. Germline CDR1 is SNHLY and CDR2 is FYNNEI.

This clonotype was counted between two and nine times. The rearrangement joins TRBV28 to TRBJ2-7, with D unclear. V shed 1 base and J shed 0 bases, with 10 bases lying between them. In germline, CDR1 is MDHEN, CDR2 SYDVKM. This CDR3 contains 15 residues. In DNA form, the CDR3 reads TGTGCCAGCAGTTTATTTGGCGAAAGCTCCTACGAGCAGTACTTC. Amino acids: CASSLFGESSYEQYF.

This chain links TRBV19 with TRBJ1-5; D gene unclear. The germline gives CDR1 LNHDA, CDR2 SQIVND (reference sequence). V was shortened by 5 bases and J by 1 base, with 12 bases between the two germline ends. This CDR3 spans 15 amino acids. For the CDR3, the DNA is TGTGCCAGTAGTTCCACTAAGAGGAGCAATCAGCCCCAGCATTTT. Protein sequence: CASSSTKRSNQPQHF.

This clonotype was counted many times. The CDR3 sequence: CATVRGREYQETQYF. DNA for the CDR3: TGTGCCACCGTTCGGGGGAGGGAGTACCAAGAGACCCAGTACTTC. This chain connects TRBV28 to TRBJ2-5, with TRBD2 matching over 7 bases. After removal of 10 bases from V and 0 bases from J, the junction contained 11 bases not matched to a gene. CDR1 and CDR2 from the germline V gene are MDHEN and SYDVKM. The CDR3 is 15 amino acids. Looking up the rest from reference TRBV28 and TRBJ2-5 gives the full variable domain: DVKVTQSSRYLVKRTGEKVFLECVQDMDHENMFWYRQDPGLGLRLIYFSYDVKMKEKGDIPEGYSVSREKKERFSLILESASTNQTSMYLCATVRGREYQETQYFGPGTRLLVL.

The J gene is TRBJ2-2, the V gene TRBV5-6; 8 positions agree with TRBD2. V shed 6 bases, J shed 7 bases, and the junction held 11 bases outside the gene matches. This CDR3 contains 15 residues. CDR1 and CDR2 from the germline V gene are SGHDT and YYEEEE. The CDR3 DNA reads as TGTGCCAGCACGCAAGCGGGAGTAGCCCGCGGGGAGCTGTTTTTT. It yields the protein CASTQAGVARGELFF.

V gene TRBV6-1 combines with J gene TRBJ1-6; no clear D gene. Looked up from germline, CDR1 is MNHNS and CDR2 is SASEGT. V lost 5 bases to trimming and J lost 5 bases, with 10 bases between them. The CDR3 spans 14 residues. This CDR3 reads CASSQGRHNSPLHF. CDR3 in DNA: TGTGCCAGCAGTCAAGGACGGCATAATTCACCCCTCCACTTT.

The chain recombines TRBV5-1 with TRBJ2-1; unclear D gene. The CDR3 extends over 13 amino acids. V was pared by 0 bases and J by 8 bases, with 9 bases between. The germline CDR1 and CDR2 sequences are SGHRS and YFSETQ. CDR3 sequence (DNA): TGCGCCAGCAGCTTGGAAGGCCGCGATGAGCAGTTCTTC. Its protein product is CASSLEGRDEQFF.

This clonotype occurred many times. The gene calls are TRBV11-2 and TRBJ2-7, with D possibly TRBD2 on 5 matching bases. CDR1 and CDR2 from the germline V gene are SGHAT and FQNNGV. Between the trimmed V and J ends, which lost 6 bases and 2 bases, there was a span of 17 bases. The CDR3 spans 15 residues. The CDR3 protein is CASSYADGVTYEQYF. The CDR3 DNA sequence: TGTGCCAGCAGTTATGCGGACGGGGTAACCTACGAGCAGTACTTC. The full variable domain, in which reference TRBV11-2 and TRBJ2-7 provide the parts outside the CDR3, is EAGVAQSPRYKIIEKRQSVAFWCNPISGHATLYWYQQILGQGPKLLIQFQNNGVVDDSQLPKDRFSAERLKGVDSTLKIQPAKLEDSAVYLCASSYADGVTYEQYFGPGTRLTVT.